These T cell receptor beta chains were read from a single sample in a study of control samples from healthy donors and cancer patients. Produced via immunoSEQ multiplex PCR; TCRdb's table is partial and in-frame only. The sample lists approximately 160,000 clones; 80% to 95% were seen once. The sequenced sample consisted of blood. The receptors stem from a woman aged 60-75 years in good health. Both conserved end residues are part of each CDR3. D genes are given only for firm matches. The size field is filled for only some rows; it gives once, few, many or a size class.

D gene	V gene	clone size	J gene	CDR3 protein	CDR3 DNA
TRBD1	TRBV5-4	.	TRBJ1-6	CASTRTGRPRNSPLHF	TGTGCCAGCACCAGGACAGGGAGACCCAGGAATTCACCCCTCCACTTT
.	TRBV30	.	TRBJ1-2	CAWSPRGGYGYTF	TGTGCCTGGAGTCCCCGGGGGGGGTATGGCTACACCTTC
TRBD2	TRBV16	.	TRBJ2-5	CASSQLTSGGPEGTQYF	TGTGCCAGCAGCCAATTGACTAGCGGGGGCCCAGAGGGGACCCAGTACTTC
.	TRBV18	.	TRBJ1-2	CASSHSEGSLVHYGYTF	TGTGCCAGCTCACACAGCGAGGGGAGTCTCGTCCACTATGGCTACACCTTC
TRBD2	TRBV10-3	.	TRBJ2-7	CAISETSGGYEQYF	TGTGCCATCAGTGAAACTAGCGGGGGGTACGAGCAGTACTTC
.	TRBV27	once	TRBJ2-7	CASSVGPEPNEQYF	TGTGCCAGCAGCGTGGGCCCCGAGCCCAACGAGCAGTACTTC
TRBD1	TRBV7-2	.	TRBJ1-3	CASSLGPGTGGASGNTIYF	TGTGCCAGCAGCTTAGGGCCTGGGACAGGGGGAGCCTCTGGAAACACCATATATTTT
TRBD2	TRBV4-3	.	TRBJ2-3	CASSQDEGRGAPSTDTQYF	TGCGCCAGCAGCCAAGATGAGGGGCGGGGGGCTCCTAGCACAGATACGCAGTATTTT
.	TRBV10-3	.	TRBJ1-1	CAISQRLSQGLIGATEAFF	TGTGCCATCAGTCAACGCCTATCACAGGGACTCATTGGGGCCACTGAAGCTTTCTTT
.	TRBV19	once	TRBJ2-4	CASSTDLGGGKNIQYF	TGTGCCAGTAGTACCGATTTAGGGGGGGGCAAAAACATTCAGTACTTC